A single sample is the source of the 4 T cell receptor beta chains below, sequenced in a study of blood T cell repertoires in COVID-19. TCRdb keeps only in-frame clones here, not all; method: immunoSEQ multiplex PCR. The table includes 220,000 or so clones, approximately 90% detected once. The sequenced sample was peripheral blood. Receptor source: a man in his 60s with COVID-19, enrolled during active disease.

The chain is built from TRBV6-6 and TRBJ2-7; no firm D call. Trimming took 2 bases from V and 6 from J, leaving 8 bases between them. The CDR3 loop spans 12 amino acids. Per the germline V gene, CDR1 is MNHNY and CDR2 is SVGAGI (reference sequence). CDR3 sequence reads: CASSYGSLEQYF. For the CDR3, the DNA is TGTGCCAGCAGTTACGGCTCCCTCGAGCAGTACTTC.

This clone was seen only once. This rearrangement joins TRBV7-2 to TRBJ1-2; D not resolved. V was trimmed by 5 bases and J by 4 bases, leaving 14 bases between them. The CDR3 extends over 14 amino acids. Germline V gives CDR1 SGHTA, CDR2 FQGNSA. CDR3 nucleotide sequence: TGTGCCAGCAGCCGCCCCACCGAGAGCTATGGCTACACCTTC. Translation: CASSRPTESYGYTF.

This rearrangement joins TRBV5-1 to TRBJ1-1; the D gene is possibly TRBD1 (5 bases). Trimming left V 4 bases short and J 1 base short, with 8 bases between. The CDR3 has 13 residues. Looked up from germline, CDR1 is SGHRS and CDR2 is YFSETQ. CDR3 loop: CASSGQGNTEAFF. CDR3 coding DNA: TGCGCCAGCAGCGGTCAGGGGAACACTGAAGCTTTCTTT.

The V and J genes are TRBV7-9 and TRBJ1-5, with a weak D call TRBD1 (5 bases). Looked up from germline, CDR1 is SEHNR and CDR2 is FQNEAQ (reference sequence). The CDR3 has 14 amino acids. Trimming took off 1 base at V and 8 bases at J, with 12 bases between the two ends. In DNA form, the CDR3 reads TGTGCCAGCAGCTTAGGGGGGGGGATCGAGCCCCAGCATTTT. Translated: CASSLGGGIEPQHF.